The 31 T cell receptor beta chains given below trace back to one sample, sequenced in a study of T cells in Graves' hyperthyroidism and ophthalmopathy. There were TCR beta CDR3 regions amplified from RNA transcripts. First-round RT-PCR targeting the TCR CDR3 was performed with the HTBI primer set. Each CDR3 protein is one row after TCRdb ran MiXCR on the multiplex PCR reads. In the table there are roughly 380,000 distinct CDR3 sequences, about 18% of which are singletons. Specimen: blood. These receptors were collected from a woman younger than 30 with Graves' hyperthyroidism.

There are many counts of this clonotype. This chain uses TRBV12-3 or TRBV12-4 with TRBJ1-1; tentative D call: TRBD1 (6 bases). V was trimmed by 6 bases and J by 6 bases, leaving 8 bases between them. This CDR3 has 11 amino acids. The CDR3 DNA reads as TGTGCCAGCAGACAGGGCCCTGAAGCTTTCTTT. Protein product: CASRQGPEAFF.

This clonotype was recorded many times. The V gene is TRBV6-5, the J gene TRBJ1-1; possible D gene TRBD1, 6 bases. Trimming pared 6 bases from V and 0 bases from J, leaving 11 bases between. The length of the CDR3 is 14 residues. Germline V gives CDR1 MNHEY, CDR2 SVGAGI. The CDR3 DNA follows: TGTGCCAGCAGCTATTCAGGGGTGAACACTGAAGCTTTCTTT. This sequence encodes CASSYSGVNTEAFF.

This clonotype came up many times. The genes are TRBV12-3 or TRBV12-4 and TRBJ2-5; 9 positions match TRBD1. J gave up 5 bases and V 10 bases, and 11 bases lay outside the gene matches. CDR3 length: 14 residues. CDR3 DNA sequence: TGTGCCACCTCCGGGACAGGGTTTAGGGAGACCCAGTACTTC. This translates into CATSGTGFRETQYF.

Ten or more counts support this clonotype. This chain uses TRBV2 with TRBJ2-5; D may be TRBD2 (5 bases). The V gene's germline CDR1 is SNHLY and CDR2 FYNNEI. The V end lost 11 bases, the J end lost 5 bases, and 15 bases lay between the germline ends. The length of the CDR3 is 12 residues. CDR3 loop: CAGTTSWETQYF. In nucleotides, the CDR3 is TGTGCCGGAACCACTAGTTGGGAGACCCAGTACTTC. The entire variable domain, with the rest obtained from reference TRBV2 and TRBJ2-5, is as follows: EPEVTQTPSHQVTQMGQEVILRCVPISNHLYFYWYRQILGQKVEFLVSFYNNEISEKSEIFDDQFSVERPDGSNFTLKIRSTKLEDSAMYFCAGTTSWETQYFGPGTRLLVL.

This clonotype was seen at least ten times. The chain has TRBV20-1 and TRBJ2-7; 7 bases align to TRBD2. CDR3 length: 14 amino acids. The V segment lost 3 bases and the J segment 1 base; nucleotides outside the gene matches: 6. CDR1 and CDR2 (germline): DFQATT, SNEGSKA (reference sequence). CDR3 protein: CSASRDYPSYEQYF. CDR3 DNA sequence: TGCAGTGCTAGTAGGGACTACCCATCCTACGAGCAGTACTTC.

This clonotype has more than one count but fewer than ten. This could be a read error, since a much larger clone is one nucleotide away. The chain combines TRBV4-1 with TRBJ2-7, with 9 bases that match TRBD2. J lost 2 bases, V lost 7 bases, and 12 bases had no gene match. The CDR3 totals 16 residues. Germline V gives CDR1 MGHRA, CDR2 YSYEKL. The CDR3 loop reads CASNQSLAGTPYEQYF. The DNA for the CDR3 is TGCGCCAGCAACCAGTCCCTAGCGGGGACCCCCTACGAGCAGTACTTC.

This clonotype was observed at least ten times. The rearrangement joins TRBV20-1 to TRBJ1-2, with D maybe TRBD1 (6 bases). CDR1 is DFQATT, CDR2 SNEGSKA, per germline (reference sequence). This CDR3 contains 14 residues. Trimming left V 2 bases short and J 4 bases short, with 14 bases between. CDR3 DNA sequence: TGCAGTGCTAGACCCATCAGACAGGCCTATGGCTACACCTTC. Its protein product is CSARPIRQAYGYTF.

A few counts support this clonotype. The rearrangement uses TRBV6-2 or TRBV6-3 and TRBJ1-1; D gene uncertain. This CDR3 comprises 12 residues. Germline CDR1 and CDR2: MNHEY and SVGEGT. Deletions cut 8 bases from V and 4 bases from J, with 11 bases between. DNA of the CDR3: TGTGCCAGCGGGGTGGGGTCCACTGAAGCTTTCTTT. Residues: CASGVGSTEAFF.

The sample holds many counts of this clonotype. This sequence joins TRBV15 and TRBJ1-5; D remains ambiguous. This CDR3 is built from 14 residues. Germline lookup yields CDR1 LNHNV and CDR2 YYDKDF (reference sequence). V lost 2 bases to trimming and J lost 0 bases, with 5 bases between them. CDR3 loop: CATSRQVSNQPQHF. The CDR3 bases are TGTGCCACCAGCAGACAGGTTAGCAATCAGCCCCAGCATTTT.

This clonotype was recorded many times. This chain joins TRBV7-8 and TRBJ1-1, with 9 bases fitting TRBD1. The CDR3 has 17 amino acids. Germline CDR1 and CDR2: SGHVS and FQNEAQ. Trimming removed 3 bases from V and 5 bases from J; junction bases left unmatched: 13. This CDR3 reads CASSLSTGGGLRTEAFF. CDR3 DNA sequence: TGTGCCAGCAGCTTGTCTACAGGGGGCGGTTTGCGGACTGAAGCTTTCTTT.

In its sample, this clonotype was seen many times. The CDR3 region has the DNA TGTGCCAGCAGTTATCCGGGACAGGGAAGCGAGCAGTACTTC. It translates to CASSYPGQGSEQYF. V gene TRBV6-2 or TRBV6-3 combines with J gene TRBJ2-7; TRBD1 agrees at 9 bases. The CDR3 has 14 residues. Germline CDR1 is MNHEY and CDR2 is SVGEGT. Losses at the gene ends were 3 bases for V and 6 bases for J; bases not matched to a gene: 6.

This clonotype occurred many times. The chain joins TRBV29-1 to TRBJ2-5; 11 nucleotides match TRBD2. The V gene end was trimmed by 4 bases and the J gene end by 5 bases; junction bases not matched to a gene: 12. The CDR3 spans 16 residues. Germline V CDR1 and CDR2: SQVTM, ANQGSEA. The CDR3: CSVVEGTSGWGETQYF. CDR3 bases: TGCAGCGTTGTAGAAGGGACTAGCGGTTGGGGGGAGACCCAGTACTTC.

This clonotype occurred many times. This chain connects TRBV6-4 to TRBJ2-4; TRBD2 matches at 12 bases. CDR3 length: 16 residues. Germline-derived CDR1 and CDR2 are MRHNA and SNTAGT. The junction had 1 base not matched to a gene; V was cut back by 3 bases and J by 1 base. The CDR3 nucleotides read TGTGCCAGCAGTGAAGGACTAGCGGGGGCCAAAAACATTCAGTACTTC. Translation gives CASSEGLAGAKNIQYF.

Many counts were recorded for this clonotype. The genes are TRBV27 and TRBJ2-7; a possible D gene is TRBD1 (5 bases). V was trimmed by 0 bases and J by 3 bases, leaving 12 bases between them. The CDR3 has 15 residues. Per germline, CDR1 MNHEY and CDR2 SMNVEV (reference sequence). The CDR3 sequence is CASSLSKGQSYEQYF. In nucleotides, the CDR3 is TGTGCCAGCAGTTTATCGAAAGGACAAAGCTACGAGCAGTACTTC.

Ten or more counts support this clonotype. This chain connects TRBV6-2 or TRBV6-3 to TRBJ1-1, with 7 positions matching TRBD1. The V and J ends lost 5 bases and 7 bases, in that order; junction bases with no gene match: 10. CDR3 length: 14 amino acids. Per the germline V gene, CDR1 is MNHEY and CDR2 is SVGEGT. CDR3 loop: CASSDWTGENEAFF. In DNA, the CDR3 is TGTGCCAGCAGTGATTGGACAGGAGAAAATGAAGCTTTCTTT.

This clonotype was recorded many times. CDR3 protein: CASSLKGLAGGYTKGQYF. CDR3 sequence (DNA): TGTGCCAGCAGTTTGAAGGGACTAGCGGGGGGGTACACGAAGGGGCAGTACTTC. The chain couples TRBV28 to TRBJ2-7; 16 positions match TRBD2. V shed 3 bases and J 9 bases; nucleotides not matched to a gene: 14. The CDR3 length is 18 residues. Per the germline V gene, CDR1 is MDHEN and CDR2 is SYDVKM.

This clonotype was counted only a few times. The CDR3 is CASSEEGGLAGGQEYF. The CDR3 DNA reads as TGTGCCAGCAGTGAAGAAGGAGGGCTAGCGGGGGGGCAGGAGTATTTT. The chain is built from TRBV2 and TRBJ2-3; TRBD2 aligns across 12 bases. The CDR3 sequence is 16 residues long. Germline V lookup: CDR1 SNHLY, CDR2 FYNNEI. With 1 base clipped from V and 13 bases from J, the junction kept 12 bases outside the gene matches.

Many counts were recorded for this clonotype. The genes are TRBV6-1 and TRBJ2-2; 13 nucleotides agree with TRBD2. Trimming removed 9 bases from V and 3 bases from J; junction bases left unmatched: 10. Germline CDR1 reads MNHNS; CDR2 reads SASEGT. CDR3 length: 17 amino acids. CDR3 protein: CASDRLAGGSYTGELFF. CDR3 DNA sequence: TGTGCCAGTGACCGACTAGCGGGGGGCTCTTACACCGGGGAGCTGTTTTTT.

This clonotype has at least ten counts. The chain has TRBV28 and TRBJ1-6; no definite D call. Trimming removed 3 bases from V and 9 bases from J, with 9 bases in between. Germline values: CDR1 MDHEN, CDR2 SYDVKM. The CDR3 is made up of 13 amino acids. In DNA form, the CDR3 reads TGTGCCAGCAGTTTCTCCCCCTTTTCACCCCTCCACTTT. Translating it yields CASSFSPFSPLHF.

The chain links TRBV29-1 to TRBJ2-7; 13 bases match TRBD2. Germline CDR1 SQVTM, CDR2 ANQGSEA. The CDR3 sequence is 14 residues long. V was pared by 4 bases and J by 4 bases, with 4 bases of the junction left unmatched. The CDR3 sequence: CSVARLAGGYEQYF. CDR3 nucleotides: TGCAGCGTTGCAAGACTAGCGGGGGGTTACGAGCAGTACTTC.

This clonotype was seen a single time. The chain has TRBV11-2 and TRBJ1-2; 7 positions agree with TRBD1. Germline V gives CDR1 SGHAT, CDR2 FQNNGV. The CDR3 spans 17 residues. The trim removed 2 bases at V and 0 bases at J, leaving 9 bases unmatched. The CDR3 loop is CASSLFGQAYSNYGYTF. The CDR3 DNA follows: TGTGCCAGCAGCTTATTCGGACAGGCCTATTCTAACTATGGCTACACCTTC.

There are many counts of this clonotype. V gene TRBV27 combines with J gene TRBJ2-1, with TRBD2 identical over 7 bases. CDR1 and CDR2 (germline): MNHEY, SMNVEV (reference sequence). The CDR3 sequence is 15 residues long. Trimming cost V 3 bases and J 3 bases; bases outside gene matches: 5. CDR3 bases: TGTGCCAGCAGTTTTACAGCGGGGAGCTACAATGAGCAGTTCTTC. It specifies CASSFTAGSYNEQFF.

In its sample, this clonotype was seen many times. The chain links TRBV27 to TRBJ2-7; D gene uncertain. The CDR3 is 15 amino acids. Trimming removed 0 bases from V and 1 base from J, with 10 bases in between. Germline V gives CDR1 MNHEY, CDR2 SMNVEV (reference sequence). In DNA, the CDR3 is TGTGCCAGCAGTTTATCCCTTGGCAATTCCTACGAGCAGTACTTC. Protein: CASSLSLGNSYEQYF.

The chain joins TRBV6-1 to TRBJ2-7, with no clear D. Trimming pared 0 bases from V and 4 bases from J, leaving 19 bases between. CDR1 MNHNS and CDR2 SASEGT come from the germline V gene. This CDR3 region has 17 residues. CDR3 residues: CASSEALRSHLGYEQYF. Here the CDR3 DNA reads TGTGCCAGCAGTGAAGCGCTTCGCTCCCACCTTGGGTACGAGCAGTACTTC.

This clonotype was seen at least ten times. J is TRBJ2-7 and V is TRBV20-1; a weak D match, TRBD1 (7 bases). The V end was cut by 1 base, the J end by 3 bases, with 25 bases between. The germline gives CDR1 DFQATT, CDR2 SNEGSKA (reference sequence). The CDR3 extends over 18 amino acids. In DNA form, the CDR3 reads TGCAGTGCTAGAGTCCGAAAGACAGGGAGCGGGCCTCGCTACGAGCAGTACTTC. Translating it yields CSARVRKTGSGPRYEQYF.

The chain recombines TRBV6-1 with TRBJ2-5; 9 nucleotides match TRBD2. The germline V gene encodes CDR1 MNHNS and CDR2 SASEGT. The CDR3 is 16 amino acids. The V segment lost 2 bases and the J segment 5 bases; nucleotides outside the gene matches: 9. CDR3 nucleotides: TGTGCCAGCAGTGAACGGTTCTCCGCGGGGGGGGAGACCCAGTACTTC. It codes for CASSERFSAGGETQYF.

This clonotype was recorded at least ten times. The rearrangement links TRBV19 to TRBJ1-1; 9 bases line up with TRBD1. CDR3 size: 15 residues. Germline CDR1 reads LNHDA; CDR2 reads SQIVND (reference sequence). The J segment lost 1 base and the V segment lost 4 bases, leaving 4 bases of the junction unmatched. DNA for the CDR3: TGTGCCAGTAGTACCCGGACAGGGGAGAACACTGAAGCTTTCTTT. Protein: CASSTRTGENTEAFF.

There are many counts of this clonotype. The gene calls are TRBV12-3 or TRBV12-4 and TRBJ1-2; perhaps TRBD1 as D (5 bases). The CDR3 is 15 residues long. V was shortened by 1 base and J by 4 bases, with 13 bases between the two germline ends. In DNA form, the CDR3 reads TGTGCCAGCAGTTTAGGGGGGAGGAAGCGCTATGGCTACACCTTC. Protein sequence: CASSLGGRKRYGYTF.

The gene calls are TRBV5-1 and TRBJ2-2; TRBD1 matches at 11 bases. Losses at the gene ends were 5 bases for V and 3 bases for J; bases not matched to a gene: 3. CDR1 is SGHRS and CDR2 is YFSETQ in the germline V gene. There are 15 residues in the CDR3. Written as DNA, the CDR3 is TGCGCCAGCAGGGGGACAGGGGGTGACACCGGGGAGCTGTTTTTT. It specifies CASRGTGGDTGELFF.

J is TRBJ2-7 and V is TRBV28; D unclear. Germline CDR1 reads MDHEN; CDR2 reads SYDVKM. This CDR3 is built from 15 residues. The V and J ends lost 4 bases and 1 base respectively, with 14 bases between them. The CDR3 nucleotides read TGTGCCAGCAGTTCATTTAGGGTTGGGTCCTACGAGCAGTACTTC. Amino acid sequence: CASSSFRVGSYEQYF.

This clonotype has a count of ten or more. J is TRBJ2-4 and V is TRBV11-2; D remains unclear. Germline CDR1 reads SGHAT; CDR2 reads FQNNGV. The V and J ends lost 6 bases and 9 bases respectively, with 15 bases between them. This CDR3 is 13 amino acids long. The CDR3 region has the DNA TGTGCCAGCAGGTCGCCAGGTAGATCCATTCAGTACTTC. Translation gives CASRSPGRSIQYF. The whole variable domain, filled in from reference TRBV11-2 and TRBJ2-4, reads EAGVAQSPRYKIIEKRQSVAFWCNPISGHATLYWYQQILGQGPKLLIQFQNNGVVDDSQLPKDRFSAERLKGVDSTLKIQPAKLEDSAVYLCASRSPGRSIQYFGAGTRLSVL.